These T cell receptor beta chains were read from a single sample in a study of regulatory T cells in long-lasting Graves disease. A single record per CDR3 protein comes from TCRdb applying MiXCR to the multiplex PCR reads. This sample has hundreds of thousands of distinct CDR3 sequences, with 15% to 20% found just once. The same sample was also used in a study of T cells in Graves' hyperthyroidism and ophthalmopathy.

Specimen: peripheral blood mononuclear cells (PBMCs), collected at new diagnosis, from a patient treated with antithyroid drugs. The receptors were gathered from a woman aged 35-65 years with Graves disease. The CDR3 runs from the conserved cysteine through the conserved F or W. D genes are given only for firm matches. The listing skips clone size in some rows; elsewhere it reads once, few, many or a size class.

size	V	D	J	length	CDR3	DNA
many	TRBV12-5	TRBD2	TRBJ2-7	19	CASGLVPLGLAGSTYEQYF	TGTGCTAGTGGTTTGGTTCCCCTTGGACTAGCGGGCAGCACCTACGAGCAGTACTTC
many	TRBV7-8	TRBD2	TRBJ2-2	16	CASSLGTSWDTGELFF	TGTGCCAGCAGCTTGGGGACTAGCTGGGACACCGGGGAGCTGTTTTTT
few	TRBV13	TRBD1	TRBJ1-1	16	CASSSPTSGGVTEAFF	TGTGCCAGCAGCTCTCCAACTTCAGGGGGCGTAACTGAAGCTTTCTTT
NA	TRBV6-5	NA	TRBJ1-1	17	CASSYQVGEAVNTEAFF	TGTGCCAGCAGTTACCAGGTTGGGGAGGCGGTGAACACTGAAGCTTTCTTT
many	TRBV2	TRBD1	TRBJ1-6	14	CASSVDREGSPLHF	TGTGCCAGCAGCGTAGACAGGGAAGGCTCACCCCTCCACTTT
many	TRBV28	NA	TRBJ2-5	13	CASSLFGEETQYF	TGTGCCAGCAGTTTATTTGGGGAAGAGACCCAGTACTTC
few	TRBV11-3	NA	TRBJ1-2	16	CASSLPDSSLNYGYTF	TGTGCCAGCAGCTTGCCGGACAGCTCCCTAAACTATGGCTACACCTTC
many	TRBV2	NA	TRBJ1-2	15	CASSDRAPPGGGYTF	TGTGCCAGCAGTGACAGGGCCCCCCCTGGAGGTGGCTACACCTTC
NA	TRBV5-4	NA	TRBJ2-7	13	CASSPIPGYEQYF	TGTGCCAGCAGCCCCATTCCGGGGTACGAGCAGTACTTC
many	TRBV2	NA	TRBJ1-1	14	CASIPGRLGTEAFF	TGTGCCAGCATACCCGGACGTTTGGGCACTGAAGCTTTCTTT
many	TRBV7-9	NA	TRBJ2-1	13	CASSSGNGREQFF	TGTGCCAGCAGCTCGGGGAACGGTCGGGAGCAGTTCTTC
many	TRBV11-2	NA	TRBJ1-1	11	CASSFDSEAFF	TGTGCCAGCAGCTTCGACAGTGAAGCTTTCTTT
NA	TRBV7-8	NA	TRBJ1-1	14	CASSLTSGPTEAFF	TGTGCCAGCAGCTTAACCTCAGGGCCCACTGAAGCTTTCTTT
few	TRBV5-1	NA	TRBJ1-3	14	CASSLGRSGNTIYF	TGCGCCAGCAGCTTGGGTCGCTCTGGAAACACCATATATTTT
few	TRBV28	NA	TRBJ2-7	14	CASRPGHGNFEQYF	TGTGCCAGCCGTCCCGGGCACGGTAATTTCGAGCAGTACTTC
few	TRBV20-1	TRBD2	TRBJ2-7	13	CSATRGISYEQYF	TGCAGTGCTACGCGGGGGATCTCCTACGAGCAGTACTTC
few	TRBV11-2	TRBD1	TRBJ1-4	16	CASSLRIGQENEKLFF	TGTGCCAGCAGCTTAAGAATCGGACAGGAGAATGAAAAACTGTTTTTT
many	TRBV12-3/TRBV12-4	NA	TRBJ1-2	12	CASSFGDYGYTF	TGTGCCAGCAGTTTCGGCGATTATGGCTACACCTTC
many	TRBV24-1	TRBD2	TRBJ2-7	14	CATSDGTNLGEQYF	TGTGCCACCAGTGACGGGACTAACTTGGGAGAGCAGTACTTC
many	TRBV7-9	TRBD1	TRBJ2-1	14	CASSFGQGVDEQFF	TGTGCCAGCAGCTTTGGACAGGGGGTCGATGAGCAGTTCTTC
NA	TRBV12-3/TRBV12-4	NA	TRBJ2-1	13	CASSVGDPDEQFF	TGTGCCAGCAGCGTAGGGGACCCTGACGAGCAGTTCTTC
NA	TRBV12-3/TRBV12-4	NA	TRBJ2-6	15	CASSPTVGGANVLTF	TGTGCCAGCAGTCCGACGGTGGGGGGGGCCAACGTCCTGACTTTC
many	TRBV6-1	TRBD1	TRBJ1-6	15	CASSVSGTVNPPLHF	TGTGCCAGCAGTGTTTCCGGGACAGTGAATCCACCCCTCCACTTT
many	TRBV27	NA	TRBJ1-6	13	CASSPTPNSPLHF	TGTGCCAGCAGCCCGACCCCCAATTCACCCCTCCACTTT
many	TRBV7-2	NA	TRBJ1-2	14	CASSLPVTNYGYTF	TGTGCCAGCAGCTTACCGGTCACTAACTATGGCTACACCTTC
many	TRBV2	NA	TRBJ2-7	13	CASSNDQGGEQYF	TGTGCCAGCTCCAATGACCAGGGTGGCGAGCAGTACTTC
many	TRBV5-1	TRBD1	TRBJ2-3	15	CASSRTGEGTDTQYF	TGTGCCAGCAGCCGGACAGGTGAGGGGACAGATACGCAGTATTTT
many	TRBV28	TRBD1	TRBJ2-7	14	CASSLQQGASEQYF	TGTGCCAGCAGTTTACAACAGGGGGCTTCCGAGCAGTACTTC
many	TRBV3-1	NA	TRBJ1-2	14	CASSQDRSTDGYTF	TGTGCCAGCAGCCAAGATCGAAGTACGGATGGCTACACCTTC
many	TRBV27	NA	TRBJ1-1	15	CASSSQGLIDTEAFF	TGTGCCAGCAGTTCGCAGGGGCTCATAGACACTGAAGCTTTCTTT
many	TRBV7-2	NA	TRBJ1-2	15	CASSLVKVLNYGYTF	TGTGCCAGCAGCTTAGTTAAGGTCCTAAACTATGGCTACACCTTC
many	TRBV25-1	NA	TRBJ1-6	13	CASSEDGNSPLHF	TGTGCCAGCAGTGAAGATGGGAATTCACCCCTCCACTTT
many	TRBV12-3/TRBV12-4	TRBD1	TRBJ1-5	15	CASSSTDRADQPQHF	TGTGCCAGCAGTTCCACGGACAGGGCGGATCAGCCCCAGCATTTT
NA	TRBV5-4	NA	TRBJ2-5	15	CASSPLRGVDFVQYF	TGTGCCAGCAGCCCCCTGAGGGGCGTTGATTTTGTCCAGTACTTC
NA	TRBV3-1	TRBD2	TRBJ2-1	14	CASSQGAAGGPPFF	TGTGCCAGCAGCCAAGGAGCAGCGGGGGGCCCTCCGTTCTTC
many	TRBV28	NA	TRBJ2-1	18	CASSPLLWTESSYNEQFF	TGTGCCAGCAGCCCACTTCTCTGGACAGAGAGCTCCTACAATGAGCAGTTCTTC
NA	TRBV6-2/TRBV6-3	TRBD2	TRBJ2-2	15	CASSYATSGTGELFF	TGTGCCAGCAGTTACGCTACTAGCGGGACCGGGGAGCTGTTTTTT
many	TRBV20-1	NA	TRBJ2-3	13	CSAPRTGTDTQYF	TGCAGTGCACCTCGGACAGGCACAGATACGCAGTATTTT
many	TRBV12-3/TRBV12-4	NA	TRBJ1-1	14	CASSMGRVGSEAFF	TGTGCCAGCAGCATGGGACGGGTGGGTTCTGAAGCTTTCTTT
few	TRBV6-1	NA	TRBJ2-2	15	CASSSTSSNTGELFF	TGTGCCAGCAGCTCCACTAGCTCGAACACCGGGGAGCTGTTTTTT
NA	TRBV4-2	NA	TRBJ1-2	15	CASSQDPRGDYGYTF	TGTGCCAGCAGCCAAGACCCTCGGGGGGACTATGGCTACACCTTC
few	TRBV3-1	NA	TRBJ2-1	17	CASSPTRTLSSYNEQFF	TGTGCCAGCAGCCCTACCCGGACCCTCAGCTCCTACAATGAGCAGTTCTTC
many	TRBV3-1	NA	TRBJ2-6	16	CASSQEVASGANVLTF	TGTGCCAGCAGCCAAGAGGTAGCCTCTGGGGCCAACGTCCTGACTTTC
NA	TRBV5-1	TRBD1	TRBJ1-1	15	CASSPLGQGRTEAFF	TGCGCCAGCAGCCCGCTGGGACAGGGGCGAACTGAAGCTTTCTTT
few	TRBV13	NA	TRBJ1-1	14	CASSTMTVNTEAFF	TGTGCCAGCAGCACCATGACAGTAAACACTGAAGCTTTCTTT
NA	TRBV5-6	NA	TRBJ2-3	15	CASSLGLVSTDTQYF	TGTGCCAGCAGCTTGGGGCTAGTTAGCACAGATACGCAGTATTTT
many	TRBV5-1	TRBD1	TRBJ2-1	15	CASSLVGQGPNEQFF	TGCGCCAGCAGCTTGGTCGGACAGGGACCAAATGAGCAGTTCTTC
NA	TRBV5-1	NA	TRBJ2-2	15	CASSLGAKNTGELFF	TGCGCCAGCAGCTTAGGGGCCAAGAACACCGGGGAGCTGTTTTTT
many	TRBV3-1	NA	TRBJ1-1	15	CASSQEGAGNTEAFF	TGTGCCAGCAGCCAAGAGGGGGCAGGGAACACTGAAGCTTTCTTT
few	TRBV7-9	TRBD2	TRBJ2-5	15	CASSFKAGGPETQYF	TGTGCCAGCAGCTTCAAAGCGGGGGGGCCGGAGACCCAGTACTTC
many	TRBV2	NA	TRBJ2-2	15	CASSEWGSSTGELFF	TGTGCCAGCAGTGAATGGGGTTCCAGCACCGGGGAGCTGTTTTTT